This T cell receptor beta chain was observed in a study of cytomegalovirus exposure and HLA in healthy donors. Germline V gives CDR1 WSHSY, CDR2 SAAADI. The CDR3 extends over 13 amino acids. With 7 bases clipped from V and 1 base from J, the junction kept 1 base outside the gene matches. Primers for the PCR totalled 60 Vbeta and 13 Jbeta. Here immunoSEQ multiplex PCR was the method, and the copy in TCRdb shows in-frame clones only, minus some. The sample holds roughly 150,000 clones, 81% seen once. This TCR came from a man aged 45-65 years in good health and CMV-seropositive. Sequencing was carried out using PBMCs. V is TRBV10-2 and J is TRBJ1-3, with 7 bases fitting TRBD1. The CDR3 region is CASTTGSGNTIYF. Here the CDR3 DNA reads TGCGCCAGCACGACAGGGTCTGGAAACACCATATATTTT.